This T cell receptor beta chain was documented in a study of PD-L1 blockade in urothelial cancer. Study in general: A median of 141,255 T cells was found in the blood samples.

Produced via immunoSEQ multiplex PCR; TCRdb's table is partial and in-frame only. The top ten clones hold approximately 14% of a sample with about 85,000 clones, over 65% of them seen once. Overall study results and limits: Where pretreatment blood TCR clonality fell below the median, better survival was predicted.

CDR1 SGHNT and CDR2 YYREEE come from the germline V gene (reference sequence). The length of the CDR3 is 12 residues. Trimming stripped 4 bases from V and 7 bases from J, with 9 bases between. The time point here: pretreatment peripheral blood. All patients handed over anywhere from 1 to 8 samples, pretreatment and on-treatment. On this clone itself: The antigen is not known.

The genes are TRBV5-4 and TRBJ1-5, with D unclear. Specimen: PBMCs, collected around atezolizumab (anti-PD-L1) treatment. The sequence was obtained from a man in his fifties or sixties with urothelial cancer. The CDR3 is CASSRPGQPQHF. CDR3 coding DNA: TGTGCCAGCAGCCGGCCGGGGCAGCCCCAGCATTTT.